The rows below give T cell receptor beta chains drawn from one sample of a study of T cell responses to AZD1222 COVID-19 vaccine. Measured with immunoSEQ multiplex PCR; TCRdb has only the in-frame clones, and not every one. The data show 100,000 to 140,000 clones, with 87% seen just once and over 3.5% held by the top ten. The material sequenced was peripheral blood, taken on day 0 of AZD1222 vaccination. These receptors were obtained from an adult in good health. CDR3s include the opening cysteine and the closing phenylalanine or tryptophan. The D gene is left open where the match is weak. Clone size, where shown, is once, few, many, or a class for clones that have expanded.

-	TRBV29-1	TRBJ1-5	once	12	CSVVGNGEPQHF	TGCAGCGTTGTAGGCAACGGCGAGCCCCAGCATTTT
-	TRBV9	TRBJ1-2	-	13	CASTSGGVYGYTF	TGTGCCAGCACCTCCGGTGGTGTCTATGGCTACACCTTC
-	TRBV7-3	TRBJ2-5	few	14	CASSPSGARETQYF	TGTGCCAGCAGCCCGTCGGGGGCCCGGGAGACCCAGTACTTC
-	TRBV5-6	TRBJ1-2	-	13	CASSLAAGGGYTF	TGTGCCAGCAGCTTGGCCGCGGGGGGTGGCTACACCTTC
-	TRBV11-2	TRBJ2-1	-	12	CASSLDSNEQFF	TGTGCCAGCAGCTTAGATTCCAATGAGCAGTTCTTC
-	TRBV28	TRBJ1-5	-	13	CASSFGVNQPQHF	TGTGCCAGCAGTTTCGGGGTCAATCAGCCCCAGCATTTT
-	TRBV6-2/TRBV6-3	TRBJ2-1	-	11	CASSYSSLQFF	TGTGCCAGCAGCTACTCTAGTTTACAGTTCTTC
-	TRBV11-3	TRBJ2-1	-	15	CASSLVGVYYNEQFF	TGTGCCAGCAGCTTAGTCGGGGTTTACTACAATGAGCAGTTCTTC
-	TRBV28	TRBJ1-6	-	17	CASSGVQQSSYNSPLHF	TGTGCCAGCAGTGGAGTACAGCAAAGCTCCTATAATTCACCCCTCCACTTT
TRBD1	TRBV9	TRBJ1-1	-	15	CASSSTGTGNTEAFF	TGTGCCAGCAGCAGCACCGGGACAGGTAACACTGAAGCTTTCTTT
TRBD2	TRBV18	TRBJ2-7	-	16	CASSPPLSQRGREQYF	TGTGCCAGCTCACCACCTTTGTCCCAGCGGGGGCGCGAGCAGTACTTC
-	TRBV30	TRBJ2-7	once	11	CAWSSSYEQYF	TGTGCCTGGAGCAGCTCCTACGAGCAGTACTTC
-	TRBV28	TRBJ1-4	-	15	CASSFGGSLNEKLFF	TGTGCCAGCAGTTTTGGGGGTAGCCTTAATGAAAAACTGTTTTTT
-	TRBV9	TRBJ2-7	-	14	CASSPGGSDGEQYF	TGTGCCAGCAGCCCCGGAGGTTCGGATGGGGAGCAGTACTTC
-	TRBV7-9	TRBJ1-1	-	14	CASSLERWNTEAFF	TGTGCCAGCAGCTTGGAGAGGTGGAACACTGAAGCTTTCTTT
-	TRBV30	TRBJ1-5	-	14	CAWSRGLGTQPQHF	TGTGCCTGGAGTAGGGGATTGGGCACTCAGCCCCAGCATTTT
-	TRBV27	TRBJ1-1	-	15	CASSSGGYMNTEAFF	TGTGCCAGCAGTTCCGGGGGGTATATGAACACTGAAGCTTTCTTT
-	TRBV7-9	TRBJ2-3	-	16	CASRRSRSGLTDTQYF	TGTGCCAGCAGACGTAGCCGTAGCGGACTCACAGATACGCAGTATTTT
-	TRBV11-2	TRBJ2-1	-	14	CASSLTASDNEQFF	TGTGCCAGCAGCTTAACCGCATCGGACAATGAGCAGTTCTTC
-	TRBV27	TRBJ2-5	-	17	CASSYIGGSRYQETQYF	TGTGCCAGCAGTTATATAGGCGGCAGCCGGTACCAAGAGACCCAGTACTTC
TRBD1	TRBV29-1	TRBJ1-2	-	14	CSVDTGTGYYGYTF	TGCAGCGTTGATACCGGGACAGGGTACTATGGCTACACCTTC
TRBD1	TRBV7-8	TRBJ1-1	-	11	CASSRDSEAFF	TGTGCCAGCAGCCGGGACAGCGAAGCTTTCTTT
-	TRBV7-2	TRBJ2-6	-	14	CASSPPLGANVLTF	TGTGCCAGCAGCCCGCCGCTTGGGGCCAACGTCCTGACTTTC
TRBD1	TRBV30	TRBJ1-4	-	15	CAFKTGGGSNEKLFF	TGTGCCTTCAAGACAGGGGGTGGATCAAATGAAAAACTGTTTTTT
TRBD1	TRBV5-5	TRBJ1-4	-	14	CASSKKGASEKLFF	TGTGCCAGCAGTAAGAAGGGGGCCAGTGAAAAACTGTTTTTT
-	TRBV6-1	TRBJ1-6	few	15	CASSEAQGDNSPLHF	TGTGCCAGCAGTGAAGCGCAGGGTGATAATTCACCCCTCCACTTT
-	TRBV2	TRBJ1-1	-	13	CASSQGGNTEAFF	TGTGCCAGCAGTCAGGGAGGAAACACTGAAGCTTTCTTT
TRBD1	TRBV28	TRBJ1-1	once	13	CASSATGGTEAFF	TGTGCCAGCAGTGCAACAGGGGGCACTGAAGCTTTCTTT
-	TRBV5-1	TRBJ1-6	-	17	CASSLDPARSYNSPLHF	TGCGCCAGCAGCTTGGACCCTGCGAGGTCCTATAATTCACCCCTCCACTTT
-	TRBV5-6	TRBJ2-2	-	15	CASSSAYYNTGELFF	TGTGCCAGCAGCTCGGCTTATTATAACACCGGGGAGCTGTTTTTT
TRBD2	TRBV3-1/TRBV3-2	TRBJ2-5	-	15	CASSQGAGGKETQYF	TGTGCCAGCAGCCAAGGGGCGGGGGGGAAAGAGACCCAGTACTTC
TRBD2	TRBV7-2	TRBJ2-7	-	14	CASSFAGVLVEQYF	TGTGCCAGCAGCTTTGCGGGAGTTCTTGTCGAGCAGTACTTC
TRBD2	TRBV7-2	TRBJ2-1	-	15	CASSLGSGSHNEQFF	TGTGCCAGCAGCTTGGGTAGCGGGAGCCACAATGAGCAGTTCTTC
-	TRBV12-3/TRBV12-4	TRBJ2-7	-	12	CASSLTGYEQYF	TGTGCCAGCAGTTTGACAGGCTACGAGCAGTACTTC
-	TRBV29-1	TRBJ2-7	few	14	CSVSPDSTNYEQYF	TGCAGCGTTAGCCCAGACTCGACGAACTACGAGCAGTACTTC
-	TRBV23-1	TRBJ1-1	-	12	CASSPATSEAFF	TGCGCCAGCAGTCCTGCAACGAGTGAAGCTTTCTTT
TRBD2	TRBV29-1	TRBJ2-5	-	18	CRFQDRGRGRGPQETQYF	TGCCGCTTTCAAGACCGCGGCCGGGGGAGGGGCCCCCAAGAGACCCAGTACTTC
-	TRBV6-1	TRBJ1-5	few	15	CASSEAGGSNQPQHF	TGTGCCAGCAGTGAAGCGGGAGGGAGCAATCAGCCCCAGCATTTT
-	TRBV7-2	TRBJ2-1	-	14	CASSSPGRYNEQFF	TGTGCCAGCAGCTCACCGGGACGGTACAATGAGCAGTTCTTC
-	TRBV9	TRBJ1-2	-	14	CASSVGGGDYGYTF	TGTGCCAGCAGCGTAGGAGGGGGGGACTATGGCTACACCTTC
-	TRBV19	TRBJ1-5	once	13	CASSRGVNQPQHF	TGTGCCAGTAGCCGCGGGGTGAATCAGCCCCAGCATTTT
-	TRBV19	TRBJ2-2	-	12	CASCRSTGELFF	TGTGCCAGTTGCAGGTCCACCGGGGAGCTGTTTTTT
-	TRBV4-2	TRBJ1-3	-	14	CASSPGLGRNTIYF	TGTGCCAGCAGCCCGGGACTCGGAAGAAACACCATATATTTT
TRBD1	TRBV2	TRBJ1-6	-	15	CASRGQGVYNSPLHF	TGTGCCAGCAGGGGACAGGGAGTTTATAATTCACCCCTCCACTTT
TRBD1	TRBV19	TRBJ1-1	-	14	CASRGGQVNTEAFF	TGTGCCAGTCGCGGTGGACAGGTGAACACTGAAGCTTTCTTT
-	TRBV7-8	TRBJ2-1	-	14	CASSHREGSNEQFF	TGTGCCAGCAGCCACAGGGAGGGGAGTAATGAGCAGTTCTTC